The 22 T cell receptor beta chains given below trace back to one sample, sequenced in a study of control samples from healthy donors and cancer patients. The protocol was immunoSEQ multiplex PCR, while the TCRdb copy is restricted to in-frame clones and leaves out a portion. The sample carries some 100,000 clones, roughly 92% recorded once. Sequencing was carried out using blood. All receptors come from a human donor in good health. The donor label of this sample is uncertain.

This chain links TRBV10-1 with TRBJ2-3; the D gene is possibly TRBD2 (5 bases). Trimming shortened V by 8 bases and J by 2 bases, and 17 bases separated the two germline ends. Germline CDR1 and CDR2: WNHNN and SYGVQD (reference sequence). CDR3 length: 15 residues. The chain's CDR3 is CASSRRDPLTDTQYF. The CDR3 DNA reads TGCGCCAGCTCCAGACGGGATCCCCTCACAGATACGCAGTATTTT.

This clone was detected once. This chain joins TRBV4-1 and TRBJ1-5; D is undetermined. CDR3 size: 18 residues. V was pared by 0 bases and J by 6 bases, with 21 bases between. The V gene's germline CDR1 is MGHRA and CDR2 YSYEKL. CDR3 bases: TGCGCCAGCAGCCAAGATCGCTCCCCGGGAATGGCGCTTCAGCCCCAGCATTTT. The encoded protein is CASSQDRSPGMALQPQHF.

The chain has TRBV6-5 and TRBJ1-1; D might be TRBD1 (5 bases). Germline V gene lookup returns CDR1 MNHEY and CDR2 SVGAGI. This CDR3 is built from 13 residues. V was shortened by 7 bases and J by 10 bases, with 19 bases between the two germline ends. The DNA for the CDR3 is TGTGCCAGCACCCAAGACGGGGGTTCAGGAGCTTTCTTT. This encodes CASTQDGGSGAFF.

The table lists this clone with a few counts. This chain links TRBV19 with TRBJ1-5; no firm D call. Trimming took 10 bases from V and 4 from J, leaving 5 bases between them. Germline V gene lookup returns CDR1 LNHDA and CDR2 SQIVND (reference sequence). The CDR3 spans 10 residues. CDR3 loop: CAIPNQPQHF. The CDR3, as DNA: TGTGCCATCCCTAATCAGCCCCAGCATTTT.

This rearrangement joins TRBV14 to TRBJ1-2; D remains ambiguous. Trimming pared 1 base from V and 0 bases from J, leaving 6 bases between. This CDR3 comprises 14 residues. The V gene's germline CDR1 is SGHDN and CDR2 FVKESK. CDR3 bases: TGTGCCAGCAGCCAAGTGGGAGCTAACTATGGCTACACCTTC. Its translation: CASSQVGANYGYTF.

The chain uses TRBV19 and TRBJ2-5; the match to TRBD1 covers 11 bases. CDR1 is LNHDA and CDR2 is SQIVND in the germline V gene (reference sequence). V lost 3 bases, J lost 3 bases, and 12 bases stayed unmatched. The CDR3 is 18 residues long. CDR3 protein: CASSMKPGTGGREETQYF. The CDR3 coding sequence is TGTGCCAGTAGTATGAAACCCGGGACAGGGGGAAGGGAAGAGACCCAGTACTTC.

The gene calls are TRBV27 and TRBJ1-2; tentatively, D is TRBD1 (6 bases). The CDR3 has 13 amino acids. Trimming shortened V by 2 bases and J by 8 bases, and 12 bases separated the two germline ends. In germline, CDR1 is MNHEY, CDR2 SMNVEV (reference sequence). CDR3 sequence: CASSLQQGDGYTF. CDR3 bases: TGTGCCAGCAGTTTACAACAGGGTGACGGCTACACCTTC.

The V and J genes are TRBV7-9 and TRBJ1-1; D call uncertain. Trimming took off 2 bases at V and 0 bases at J, with 13 bases between the two ends. Germline V gene lookup returns CDR1 SEHNR and CDR2 FQNEAQ (reference sequence). This CDR3 spans 16 amino acids. CDR3 amino acids: CASSLWVGHMNTEAFF. The DNA of the CDR3 is TGTGCCAGCAGCTTATGGGTAGGCCACATGAACACTGAAGCTTTCTTT.

J is TRBJ2-5 and V is TRBV5-1, with a possible D match to TRBD1 (7 bases). Germline V gene sequence: CDR1 SGHRS, CDR2 YFSETQ. The CDR3 has 14 residues. Trimming shortened V by 1 base and J by 5 bases, and 12 bases separated the two germline ends. The CDR3 DNA follows: TGCGCCAGCAGCTTGACAGGGGCGGGGGAGACCCAGTACTTC. It yields the protein CASSLTGAGETQYF.

The CDR3 nucleotides are TGTGCCATCAGCGACAGAGACTATGGCTACACCTTC. It codes for CAISDRDYGYTF. The gene calls are TRBV10-3 and TRBJ1-2; D perhaps matches TRBD1 (5 bases). Germline assignment: CDR1 ENHRY and CDR2 SYGVKD. This CDR3 is 12 amino acids long. V shed 6 bases and J shed 3 bases, with 8 bases lying between them.

To note about this clone: The junction does not match germline at one end; this may be a read error. The rearrangement links TRBV5-1 to TRBJ2-3; either TRBD1 or TRBD2 may fit D (7 bases each). The germline CDR1 and CDR2 sequences are SGHRS and YFSETQ. The CDR3 has 13 residues. In DNA, the CDR3 is TGCACCAGCAGCGGGACAGGCACAGATACGCAGTATTTT. This translates into CTSSGTGTDTQYF.

This chain connects TRBV11-2 to TRBJ2-7, with D tentatively TRBD1 (6 bases). CDR1 and CDR2 from the germline V gene are SGHAT and FQNNGV. This CDR3 is built from 12 residues. Trimming took off 5 bases at V and 3 bases at J, with 8 bases between the two ends. The CDR3 region is CASSQGIYEQYF. The CDR3 nucleotides read TGTGCCAGCAGCCAGGGGATCTACGAGCAGTACTTC.

Remarks on this clone: An end of the junction does not agree with germline; a read error may underlie this. The chain employs TRBV5-5 and TRBJ2-5, with D perhaps given as TRBD1 or TRBD2 (5 bases each). The CDR3 length is 16 residues. The germline CDR1 and CDR2 sequences are SGHKS and YYEKEE (reference sequence). CDR3 region: CASGLGPQGDSETQYF. CDR3 nucleotide sequence: TGTGCCAGCGGCTTGGGACCCCAAGGGGATAGCGAGACCCAGTACTTC.

The chain joins TRBV7-8 to TRBJ1-2; D is perhaps TRBD1 (5 bases). Germline values: CDR1 SGHVS, CDR2 FQNEAQ. Trimming took 4 bases from V and 0 from J, leaving 21 bases between them. The CDR3 runs 18 residues. CDR3 residues: CASSSSRGGDSSNYGYTF. The CDR3 bases are TGTGCCAGCAGCTCCTCCCGGGGGGGGGACTCATCTAACTATGGCTACACCTTC.

V gene TRBV6-6 combines with J gene TRBJ2-7; D possibly corresponds to TRBD1 (6 bases). V was cut by 8 bases and J by 6 bases, with 17 bases left in between. In germline, CDR1 is MNHNY, CDR2 SVGAGI (reference sequence). The length of the CDR3 is 13 residues. CDR3 DNA sequence: TGTGCCAGCGAGGGTCAGGGGCTCATCGAGCAGTACTTC. Protein: CASEGQGLIEQYF.

V gene TRBV7-8 combines with J gene TRBJ2-2; D remains unclear. This CDR3 comprises 14 residues. Germline assignment: CDR1 SGHVS and CDR2 FQNEAQ. Trimming cost V 2 bases and J 2 bases, with 6 bases left between them. CDR3 loop: CASSLSGNTGELFF. CDR3 nucleotides: TGTGCCAGCAGCTTATCCGGAAACACCGGGGAGCTGTTTTTT.

This clone was detected once. The V call is TRBV30, the J call TRBJ1-5, with no clear D. Trimming stripped 1 base from V and 4 bases from J, with 8 bases between. The germline V gene has CDR1 GTSNPN and CDR2 SVGIG (reference sequence). The CDR3 extends over 13 amino acids. The CDR3 coding sequence is TGTGCCTGGAGTGGATTGAGAAATCAGCCCCAGCATTTT. This translates into CAWSGLRNQPQHF.

The gene calls are TRBV7-9 and TRBJ2-7; 8 nucleotides line up with TRBD1. V lost 2 bases to trimming and J lost 5 bases; unmatched junction nucleotides: 2. The CDR3 has 13 residues. Germline lookup yields CDR1 SEHNR and CDR2 FQNEAQ (reference sequence). CDR3 sequence (DNA): TGTGCCAGCAGCTTAACAGGGGGGCACGAGCAGTACGTC. Residues: CASSLTGGHEQYV.

This chain links TRBV5-6 with TRBJ1-3; D remains unclear. The germline gives CDR1 SGHDT, CDR2 YYEEEE. V lost 0 bases to trimming and J lost 0 bases, with 7 bases between them. The CDR3 loop spans 15 amino acids. DNA for the CDR3: TGTGCCAGCAGCTTGGAACAGACCTCTGGAAACACCATATATTTT. It encodes CASSLEQTSGNTIYF.

The rearrangement joins TRBV5-1 to TRBJ1-4, with D tentatively TRBD1 (6 bases). The CDR3 consists of 15 residues. Trimming pared 0 bases from V and 7 bases from J, leaving 13 bases between. Germline V gives CDR1 SGHRS, CDR2 YFSETQ. The CDR3 coding sequence is TGCGCCAGCAGCTTGGGATGGGGGGCGAGTGAAAAACTGTTTTTT. This gives the protein CASSLGWGASEKLFF.

The V gene is TRBV7-2, the J gene TRBJ2-7; 7 bases are shared with TRBD1. The junction had 4 bases not matched to a gene; V was cut back by 2 bases and J by 3 bases. The germline V gene encodes CDR1 SGHTA and CDR2 FQGNSA. The CDR3 length is 14 residues. CDR3 nucleotide sequence: TGTGCCAGCAGCTTACAAAGGACAGGCTACGAGCAGTACTTC. It specifies CASSLQRTGYEQYF.

The chain combines TRBV5-1 with TRBJ2-3; weak D call: TRBD2 (7 bases). V lost 1 base, J lost 0 bases, and 27 bases lay in between. CDR1 SGHRS and CDR2 YFSETQ come from the germline V gene. The CDR3 covers 21 residues. CDR3 nucleotides: TGCGCCAGCAGCTTGACCCTCCGGGGGGCGCAGGCCCTTGCAAGCACAGATACGCAGTATTTT. It codes for CASSLTLRGAQALASTDTQYF.